These 32 T cell receptor beta chains share one sample of origin, sequenced in a study of beta chain features in type 1 diabetes. Points from the study as a whole: Moderate but significant shortening of TCRB CDR3s was recorded in all four CD4+ subsets from Type 1 diabetes patients.

Expressed TCRB transcripts were sequenced because the isolated RNA had all been reverse transcribed beforehand. The assay was immunoSEQ multiplex PCR, and TCRdb's table has in-frame clones only and misses some. The table includes some 370,000 clones, about 10% detected once. These receptors lack a known antigen. Source material: central memory CD4+ T cells from blood. These receptors were obtained from a man younger than 40 with type 1 diabetes.

This clone was counted only a few times. In DNA form, the CDR3 reads TGTGTGGTAGGGGGCGGACGGAACACTGAAGCTTTCTTT. Its protein is CVVGGGRNTEAFF. This rearrangement joins TRBV2 to TRBJ1-1; 7 bases agree with TRBD1. The germline CDR1 and CDR2 sequences are SNHLY and FYNNEI. This CDR3 contains 13 residues.

This clone has just a few counts. The CDR3 reads CASSLMGLKGTDTQYF. In DNA, the CDR3 is TGTGCCAGCAGCTTAATGGGCCTTAAGGGGACAGATACGCAGTATTTT. This chain joins TRBV7-9 and TRBJ2-3; a possible D gene is TRBD1 (5 bases). The CDR3 is 16 residues long. V gave up 2 bases and J gave up 3 bases, with 15 bases separating them. Germline V gives CDR1 SEHNR, CDR2 FQNEAQ (reference sequence).

The table lists this clone with many counts. J is TRBJ2-3 and V is TRBV5-1; D gene ambiguous. V lost 1 base, J lost 2 bases, and 11 bases lay in between. This CDR3 has 15 residues. Germline CDR1 is SGHRS and CDR2 is YFSETQ. CDR3 bases: TGCGCCAGCAGCTTGATGTCAGTTCACACAGATACGCAGTATTTT. It translates to CASSLMSVHTDTQYF.

The V gene is TRBV5-1, the J gene TRBJ2-3; no clear D. Germline CDR1 and CDR2: SGHRS and YFSETQ. V lost 0 bases, J lost 4 bases, and 15 bases lay in between. The CDR3 is made up of 16 amino acids. CDR3 loop: CASSLDAVGGPDTQYF. The CDR3 region has the DNA TGCGCCAGCAGCTTGGATGCGGTTGGTGGGCCAGATACGCAGTATTTT.

In this sample, this clone turned up a few times. V gene TRBV5-1 combines with J gene TRBJ2-1; 9 positions match TRBD1. The CDR3 consists of 16 residues. Germline CDR1 is SGHRS and CDR2 is YFSETQ. J gave up 3 bases and V 2 bases, and 6 bases lay outside the gene matches. The CDR3 sequence is CASSLGRDRDYNEQFF. The DNA of the CDR3 is TGCGCCAGCAGCTTAGGCCGGGACAGGGACTACAATGAGCAGTTCTTC.

This clone has more than one count but fewer than ten. The rearrangement joins TRBV7-8 to TRBJ2-5; a possible D gene is TRBD2 (6 bases). CDR3 length: 14 amino acids. Trimming took off 1 base at V and 3 bases at J, with 9 bases between the two ends. CDR1 and CDR2 from the germline V gene are SGHVS and FQNEAQ. The CDR3 sequence is CASSLDTGEETQYF. The CDR3, as DNA: TGTGCCAGCAGCTTAGATACGGGAGAAGAGACCCAGTACTTC.

The chain couples TRBV25-1 to TRBJ2-3; no reliable D call. Germline V gives CDR1 MGHDK, CDR2 SYGVNS. The CDR3 has 15 amino acids. Trimming removed 0 bases from V and 5 bases from J, with 12 bases in between. In nucleotides, the CDR3 is TGTGCCAGCAGTGAATATCGGCTGGCTGTAGATACGCAGTATTTT. Protein sequence: CASSEYRLAVDTQYF. Full variable domain (outside the CDR3, taken from reference TRBV25-1 and TRBJ2-3): EADIYQTPRYLVIGTGKKITLECSQTMGHDKMYWYQQDPGMELHLIHYSYGVNSTEKGDLSSESTVSRIRTEHFPLTLESARPSHTSQYLCASSEYRLAVDTQYFGPGTRLTVL.

This clone was picked up a small number of times. At one end the junction does not follow the germline gene, possibly because of a read error. V and J are TRBV7-2 and TRBJ2-7, with a weak D call TRBD2 (7 bases). The CDR3 sequence is 14 residues long. Germline V gene sequence: CDR1 SGHTA, CDR2 FQGNSA. For the CDR3, the DNA is TGTGCCAGCAGCTTAGCGGACGGGGGGCCAGCGGCACACTTC. As protein: CASSLADGGPAAHF.

In its sample, this clone was seen a few times. This chain joins TRBV28 and TRBJ2-1, with D uncertain. The CDR3 contains 15 residues. The V gene lost 10 bases and the J gene lost 1 base, with 17 bases spanning the gap. Germline lookup yields CDR1 MDHEN and CDR2 SYDVKM. The CDR3 region is CANLIRLPSYNEQFF. CDR3 nucleotide sequence: TGTGCCAACTTAATACGGCTACCTTCCTACAATGAGCAGTTCTTC.

This clone appeared a few times. This chain joins TRBV6-1 and TRBJ2-3; 10 nucleotides agree with TRBD2. The V segment lost 8 bases and the J segment 5 bases; nucleotides outside the gene matches: 10. Germline V lookup: CDR1 MNHNS, CDR2 SASEGT. This CDR3 has 15 amino acids. The CDR3 protein is CASSLSGRAVDTQYF. The CDR3 nucleotides read TGTGCCAGCTCGTTGAGCGGGAGGGCCGTAGATACGCAGTATTTT.

This chain connects TRBV27 to TRBJ2-2, with D hard to call. The CDR3 is 13 residues long. From germline, CDR1 is MNHEY and CDR2 SMNVEV (reference sequence). Trimming stripped 5 bases from V and 6 bases from J, with 10 bases between. In nucleotides, the CDR3 is TGTGCCAGCAGTCCCAGTAATGCCGGGGAGCTGTTTTTT. Protein: CASSPSNAGELFF.

This clone was counted at least ten times. Different DNA sequences within this sample yield the same CDR3. The chain employs TRBV2 and TRBJ2-7; maybe TRBD2 (5 bases). The CDR3 has 12 residues. Trimming took off 1 base at V and 6 bases at J, with 7 bases between the two ends. Germline-derived CDR1 and CDR2 are SNHLY and FYNNEI. In DNA, the CDR3 is TGTGCCAGCAGTGAAGGAGGGAGCGAGCAGTACTTC. Translated, it gives CASSEGGSEQYF.

The chain has TRBV6-6 and TRBJ2-3, with D uncertain. Germline V gene sequence: CDR1 MNHNY, CDR2 SVGAGI (reference sequence). This CDR3 contains 14 residues. Trimming left V 0 bases short and J 5 bases short, with 9 bases between. Written as DNA, the CDR3 is TGTGCCAGCAGTTACTCAACTACCGGAGATACGCAGTATTTT. It encodes CASSYSTTGDTQYF.

This clone was counted only a few times. The CDR3 DNA is TGTGCCTGGAGTGACAGGGGAAGAACTTCCACCTTC. Translation gives CAWSDRGRTSTF. J is TRBJ1-2 and V is TRBV30; 7 nucleotides match TRBD1. This CDR3 is built from 12 residues. The V and J ends lost 1 base and 13 bases, in that order; junction bases with no gene match: 9. The germline V gene encodes CDR1 GTSNPN and CDR2 SVGIG (reference sequence).

The chain has TRBV6-6 and TRBJ1-3, with 7 bases identical to TRBD1. V was pared by 8 bases and J by 4 bases, with 8 bases of the junction left unmatched. In germline, CDR1 is MNHNY, CDR2 SVGAGI (reference sequence). The CDR3 runs to 14 residues. The CDR3 sequence: CASREDRTGNTIYF. CDR3 coding DNA: TGTGCCAGCCGAGAGGACAGGACCGGAAACACCATATATTTT.

The CDR3 bases are TGTGCCAGCAGTTTATCGACACCCGAGTCTGGGTATGGCTACACCTTC. Translation gives CASSLSTPESGYGYTF. The chain combines TRBV28 with TRBJ1-2; D unclear. This CDR3 comprises 16 residues. The V and J ends lost 1 base and 5 bases respectively, with 17 bases between them. The germline CDR1 and CDR2 sequences are MDHEN and SYDVKM.

V is TRBV7-7 and J is TRBJ2-1; 13 nucleotides line up with TRBD2. The CDR3 runs 16 residues. Germline V gene data show CDR1 as SSHAT and CDR2 as FNYEAQ (reference sequence). Germline trimming cut 1 base from V and 10 bases from J; bases unmatched to any gene: 7. CDR3 bases: TGTGCCAGCAGCTTAGGGACTAGCGGGAGTGGTGGAGAGCAGTTCTTC. Its translation is CASSLGTSGSGGEQFF.

The chain couples TRBV10-3 to TRBJ2-1, with D tentatively TRBD2 (6 bases). Germline assignment: CDR1 ENHRY and CDR2 SYGVKD. This CDR3 has 14 residues. The germline V and J ends were trimmed by 10 bases and 5 bases, with 18 bases remaining between them. The CDR3 DNA reads TGTGCCAGCCAGGGAGGATCGAACAACAATGAGCAGTTCTTC. It translates to CASQGGSNNNEQFF.

This clone was seen repeatedly, ten times or more. This rearrangement joins TRBV18 to TRBJ1-2, with D possibly being TRBD1 (6 bases). Germline V lookup: CDR1 KGHSH, CDR2 LQKENI. The CDR3 loop spans 14 amino acids. The V gene lost 2 bases and the J gene lost 6 bases, with 13 bases spanning the gap. DNA for the CDR3: TGTGCCAGCTCACCAGGGGGGCGCGGTAATGGCTACACCTTC. It is translated as CASSPGGRGNGYTF.

This clone was seen more than once but under ten times. This chain uses TRBV6-5 with TRBJ1-1; D not certain. There are 14 residues in the CDR3. V was cut by 2 bases and J by 1 base, with 8 bases left in between. Germline V gene data show CDR1 as MNHEY and CDR2 as SVGAGI. CDR3 sequence reads: CASSYNQANTEAFF. In nucleotides, the CDR3 is TGTGCCAGCAGTTACAATCAGGCGAACACTGAAGCTTTCTTT.

The chain recombines TRBV11-2 with TRBJ2-7; D is perhaps TRBD2 (5 bases). Germline V gives CDR1 SGHAT, CDR2 FQNNGV. V lost 2 bases, J lost 3 bases, and 11 bases lay in between. The CDR3 has 14 amino acids. The CDR3 DNA follows: TGTGCCAGCAGCTTAAGGACTTCTAACTACGAGCAGTACTTC. Translating gives CASSLRTSNYEQYF.

This clone was counted only a few times. V gene TRBV7-6 combines with J gene TRBJ1-1, with D tentatively TRBD1 (6 bases). The germline V gene encodes CDR1 SGHVS and CDR2 FNYEAQ. This CDR3 spans 16 amino acids. Deletions cut 0 bases from V and 7 bases from J, with 18 bases between. The CDR3 spells CASSLAVVPGDGEAFF. The DNA of the CDR3 is TGTGCCAGCAGCTTAGCTGTCGTCCCAGGGGATGGTGAAGCTTTCTTT.

As concerns this clone: Other DNA sequences in this specimen translate into the identical CDR3. The J gene is TRBJ2-5, the V gene TRBV7-2; tentative D call: TRBD1 (6 bases). V gave up 2 bases and J gave up 3 bases, with 7 bases separating them. The CDR3 has 13 residues. The germline V gene has CDR1 SGHTA and CDR2 FQGNSA. The CDR3 spells CASSLHREETQYF. Written as DNA, the CDR3 is TGTGCCAGCAGCTTACACAGGGAAGAGACCCAGTACTTC. Drawing the rest from reference TRBV7-2 and TRBJ2-5, the complete variable domain is GAGVSQSPSNKVTEKGKDVELRCDPISGHTALYWYRQSLGQGLEFLIYFQGNSAPDKSGLPSDRFSAERTGGSVSTLTIQRTQQEDSAVYLCASSLHREETQYFGPGTRLLVL.

This clone came up many times. This chain links TRBV18 with TRBJ2-7, with TRBD1 matching 7 bases. The length of the CDR3 is 14 residues. J lost 6 bases, V lost 6 bases, and 11 bases had no gene match. Looked up from germline, CDR1 is KGHSH and CDR2 is LQKENI. The CDR3 DNA sequence: TGTGCCAGCTCCCCTCCGGGACAGTTGGGCGAGCAGTACTTC. It specifies CASSPPGQLGEQYF.

This chain connects TRBV6-6 to TRBJ2-5; no firm D call. Germline assignment: CDR1 MNHNY and CDR2 SVGAGI (reference sequence). V shed 1 base and J shed 2 bases, with 8 bases lying between them. The CDR3 is 14 residues long. CDR3 region: CASSYWMEQETQYF. DNA of the CDR3: TGTGCCAGCAGTTACTGGATGGAGCAAGAGACCCAGTACTTC.

In regard to this clone: A much more abundant neighbour one base away suggests this may be a read error. Other DNA sequences in the sample encode the same CDR3. This chain joins TRBV5-6 and TRBJ1-1; 7 bases are a match to TRBD1. The CDR3 loop spans 14 amino acids. The V segment lost 4 bases and the J segment 1 base; nucleotides outside the gene matches: 4. CDR1 and CDR2 (germline): SGHDT, YYEEEE. The CDR3 coding sequence is TGTGCCAGCAGCCTGGGACAGAGGAACACTGAAGCTTTCTTT. It translates to CASSLGQRNTEAFF.

This clone occurred a few times. The V gene is TRBV27, the J gene TRBJ2-2, with 7 bases that match TRBD1. This CDR3 is 10 amino acids long. Trimming took 10 bases from V and 12 from J; bases not matched to a gene: 5. CDR1 is MNHEY, CDR2 SMNVEV, per germline (reference sequence). CDR3 region: CATATGKLFF. The CDR3 DNA reads TGTGCCACCGCGACAGGGAAGCTGTTTTTT.

This clone was seen a few times. The DNA for the CDR3 is TGTGCCTGGAGTGGTCTCCCTGGGACAGAAAACACCGGGGAGCTGTTTTTT. This encodes CAWSGLPGTENTGELFF. The chain uses TRBV30 and TRBJ2-2, with TRBD1 matching 7 bases. Germline CDR1 is GTSNPN and CDR2 is SVGIG (reference sequence). V shed 1 base and J 2 bases; nucleotides not matched to a gene: 10. The length of the CDR3 is 17 residues.

This chain links TRBV5-6 with TRBJ2-3; D may be TRBD2 (6 bases). Trimming stripped 2 bases from V and 2 bases from J, with 12 bases between. The CDR3 is made up of 15 amino acids. Germline values: CDR1 SGHDT, CDR2 YYEEEE. The DNA for the CDR3 is TGTGCCAGCAGCTTTGTAGCGGACGTCACAGATACGCAGTATTTT. This encodes CASSFVADVTDTQYF.

The chain is built from TRBV6-5 and TRBJ1-2; 8 positions match TRBD1. J was trimmed by 4 bases and V by 6 bases; bases with no gene match: 1. The CDR3 is made up of 12 amino acids. CDR1 is MNHEY, CDR2 SVGAGI, per germline. The CDR3 protein is CASRDRVYGYTF. The CDR3 bases are TGTGCCAGCAGGGACAGGGTCTATGGCTACACCTTC.

This clone appeared many times. The rearrangement joins TRBV29-1 to TRBJ2-4; 7 bases agree with TRBD2. CDR1 and CDR2 (germline): SQVTM, ANQGSEA. The CDR3 has 14 residues. With V trimmed by 4 bases and J by 8 bases, 11 bases remained unmatched. The CDR3 DNA reads TGCAGCGTTGGTCTTTTTGCGGGGGAGGACATTCAGTACTTC. Protein product: CSVGLFAGEDIQYF.

This clone was detected many times. The rearrangement joins TRBV19 to TRBJ2-2, with TRBD1 as a possible D gene (5 bases). CDR1 and CDR2 (germline): LNHDA, SQIVND (reference sequence). CDR3 size: 15 residues. V lost 6 bases, J lost 0 bases, and 11 bases lay in between. The CDR3 coding sequence is TGTGCCAGTAGCTCGCCAGGGTCGAACACCGGGGAGCTGTTTTTT. This gives the protein CASSSPGSNTGELFF.